Sequencing of this T cell receptor (beta chain) was carried out in a study of T cell changes during pregnancy in multiple sclerosis. Clones were sequenced by immunoSEQ multiplex PCR, and TCRdb holds only the in-frame ones, with some missing. The sample includes over 60,000 clones, 70% to 90% of them seen just once. This TCR came from a female donor with multiple sclerosis, enrolled in a pregnancy study. Sequenced material: peripheral blood, taken in the first trimester of pregnancy.

Here the CDR3 reads CASSLDSGPGELFF. The CDR3 nucleotides read TGTGCCAGCAGCTTAGATTCAGGGCCCGGGGAGCTGTTTTTT. The chain recombines TRBV7-7 with TRBJ2-2; D is perhaps TRBD1 (5 bases). Germline CDR1 reads SSHAT; CDR2 reads FNYEAQ (reference sequence). Trimming shortened V by 1 base and J by 6 bases, and 9 bases separated the two germline ends. This CDR3 has 14 residues.